This T cell receptor beta chain was identified during a study of metastatic and nonmetastatic thyroid tumors (dated by TCRdb to about 2020). Background on the whole study: The researchers compared repertoires between peripheral blood samples and tumor or nodule tissue samples from patients with malignant or benign thyroid disease.

Overall study outcomes, separate from this receptor: TCR beta diversity was reported as significantly higher in malignant tumors than in benign nodules, in both blood and tumor samples.

Library construction relied on PCR. Sequencer: Illumina HiSeq 4000. High-throughput sequencing was used to profile the TCR beta-chain CDR3 region of each patient. Per the original workflow: Drawing on CDR3 differences between clinicopathological groups, the researchers built a classifier meant to tell apart patients with distant-metastatic papillary thyroid cancer. The Shannon index was used to measure repertoire diversity, and the Morisita-Horn index was used to measure how similar tumor and blood repertoires were. The public reads were quality trimmed at Q25 with fastp and then assembled into clones with MiXCR by TCRdb, keeping productive beta chains. In this record, the V and J calls reflect TCRdb's handling and not the investigators' own analysis. This sample gives some 50,000 clones in total; more than 20% of them show up just once. Approximately 3.9% of the sample comes from the top ten. None of the patients had been given any treatment before thyroid surgery. Using T-cell receptor beta sequencing, the researchers looked back retrospectively at clinical samples from patients, gathered between the early 2010s and the late 2010s.

Including cysteine and phenylalanine, the CDR3 has 18 amino acids. Just the 54-base CDR3 DNA is kept, in frame starting at base 1. Via the germline V gene, CDR1 is SGHAT and CDR2 FQNNGV. The germline V and J ends show losses of 3 bases and 1 base respectively, and no gene match explains 5 bases of the junction. Turning to this clone: What antigen it recognizes has not been identified. Qualities for individual bases were not recorded, and no much larger clone is one base off.

The sequence was obtained from a male donor with papillary thyroid cancer or a benign thyroid nodule (not recorded which). Some clones in this sample may be carry-over from other donors' samples. The rearranged chain carries TRBV11-2 and TRBJ2-2, with TRBD2 matching 13 junction bases. The sample consisted of blood. This receptor has the CDR3 CASSLPGLAGRNTGELFF. The DNA reads as follows: TGTGCCAGCAGCTTGCCGGGACTAGCGGGAAGGAACACCGGGGAGCTGTTTTTT.